The sequence of this T cell receptor beta chain was determined in a study of blood T cell repertoires in COVID-19. The CDR3 extends over 14 amino acids. V was trimmed by 0 bases and J by 6 bases, leaving 12 bases between them. Germline CDR1 reads SGHRS; CDR2 reads YFSETQ. Measured with immunoSEQ multiplex PCR; TCRdb has only the in-frame clones, and not every one. The sample has roughly 170,000 clones, 86% seen once. The source material was peripheral blood. The V and J genes are TRBV5-1 and TRBJ1-2, with D maybe TRBD1 (5 bases). The TCR originated in a man between 65 and 85 years old with active or convalescent COVID-19. The CDR3 bases are TGCGCCAGCAGCTTGGCGGGGGAAGGGGATGGCTACACCTTC. It specifies CASSLAGEGDGYTF.